These 26 T cell receptor beta chains came from one sample sequenced in a study of T cell changes during pregnancy in multiple sclerosis. Data came from immunoSEQ multiplex PCR; TCRdb stores just in-frame clones and leaves some out. The sample gives about 40,000 clones, less than 95% of which show up once; about 1.7% is in the top ten. The material was peripheral blood, obtained in the third trimester of pregnancy. Every receptor here comes from a female donor with multiple sclerosis, enrolled in a pregnancy study.

The V and J genes are TRBV9 and TRBJ1-3; tentative D call: TRBD1 (5 bases). Trimming pared 2 bases from V and 3 bases from J, leaving 15 bases between. The CDR3 has 16 residues. Per the germline V gene, CDR1 is SGDLS and CDR2 is YYNGEE. CDR3 sequence (DNA): TGTGCCAGCAGCGTCCAGGGTAGTCTTAATGGAAACACCATATATTTT. Its protein is CASSVQGSLNGNTIYF.

This chain connects TRBV28 to TRBJ1-4; D unclear. Germline CDR1 is MDHEN and CDR2 is SYDVKM. V was trimmed by 5 bases and J by 8 bases, leaving 15 bases between them. This CDR3 is 14 amino acids long. CDR3 bases: TGTGCCAGCAGTCCCGGCGGCAGCCTCGAAAAACTGTTTTTT. Protein: CASSPGGSLEKLFF.

The V call is TRBV4-3, the J call TRBJ2-2; D is undetermined. V was shortened by 0 bases and J by 1 base, with 9 bases between the two germline ends. CDR3 length: 16 amino acids. Germline V gene lookup returns CDR1 LGHNA and CDR2 YSLEER. In DNA, the CDR3 is TGCGCCAGCAGCCAAGATTGGAGTATGAACACCGGGGAGCTGTTTTTT. Encoded protein: CASSQDWSMNTGELFF.

This clone came up once. The chain recombines TRBV6-5 with TRBJ2-1; 8 bases fit TRBD2. Germline V gene sequence: CDR1 MNHEY, CDR2 SVGAGI. The CDR3 is made up of 16 amino acids. The ends lost 1 base at V and 5 bases at J; junction bases unmatched: 7. CDR3 nucleotide sequence: TGTGCCAGCAGTTACTACGGGGGGGCCGTCCACAATGAGCAGTTCTTC. It yields the protein CASSYYGGAVHNEQFF.

The rearrangement joins TRBV5-6 to TRBJ2-2, with 10 nucleotides matching TRBD1. CDR1 and CDR2 from the germline V gene are SGHDT and YYEEEE. This CDR3 spans 18 amino acids. V lost 0 bases, J lost 4 bases, and 9 bases stayed unmatched. The CDR3: CASSLAPGQGDITGELFF. CDR3 nucleotides: TGTGCCAGCAGCTTGGCTCCCGGACAGGGGGACATCACCGGGGAGCTGTTTTTT.

The gene calls are TRBV11-3 and TRBJ2-7, with D possibly matching TRBD2 (5 bases). The CDR3 loop spans 15 amino acids. Germline V lookup: CDR1 SGHNT, CDR2 YENEEA. With 1 base removed from V and 0 bases from J, the gap between germline ends came to 10 bases. Here the CDR3 reads CASSLAGLTSYEQYF. The CDR3 bases are TGTGCCAGCAGCTTAGCGGGGTTAACCTCCTACGAGCAGTACTTC.

The V gene is TRBV9, the J gene TRBJ1-2, with D possibly TRBD1 on 6 matching bases. The CDR3 spans 15 residues. The V end was cut by 3 bases, the J end by 5 bases, with 17 bases between. Germline V gene lookup returns CDR1 SGDLS and CDR2 YYNGEE. The CDR3 region is CASSGSQGPLYGYTF. CDR3 in DNA: TGTGCCAGCAGCGGCTCACAGGGCCCACTATATGGCTACACCTTC.

The V and J genes are TRBV19 and TRBJ2-2, with 7 nucleotides matching TRBD2. This CDR3 region has 14 residues. Germline V CDR1 and CDR2: LNHDA, SQIVND (reference sequence). Trimming took 7 bases from V and 3 from J; bases not matched to a gene: 5. CDR3 protein: CASTSGDHTGELFF. In DNA, the CDR3 is TGTGCCAGTACAAGCGGGGATCACACCGGGGAGCTGTTTTTT.

CDR3 sequence: CASRREGGHTGELFF. For the CDR3, the DNA is TGTGCCAGTAGGCGGGAGGGCGGTCACACCGGGGAGCTGTTTTTT. J is TRBJ2-2 and V is TRBV19, with 9 bases identical to TRBD2. Trimming cost V 6 bases and J 3 bases; bases outside gene matches: 5. Germline V gives CDR1 LNHDA, CDR2 SQIVND (reference sequence). The CDR3 covers 15 residues.

In its sample, this clone was seen once. The gene calls are TRBV9 and TRBJ1-6, with a possible D match to TRBD1 (5 bases). Per the germline V gene, CDR1 is SGDLS and CDR2 is YYNGEE. This CDR3 comprises 14 residues. Trimming stripped 0 bases from V and 6 bases from J, with 7 bases between. Here the CDR3 reads CASSVEGSNSPLHF. CDR3 coding DNA: TGTGCCAGCAGCGTAGAGGGGTCTAATTCACCCCTCCACTTT. The full variable domain, its missing parts supplied by reference TRBV9 and TRBJ1-6, is DSGVTQTPKHLITATGQRVTLRCSPRSGDLSVYWYQQSLDQGLQFLIQYYNGEERAKGNILERFSAQQFPDLHSELNLSSLELGDSALYFCASSVEGSNSPLHFGNGTRLTVT.

The V and J genes are TRBV29-1 and TRBJ1-3; 7 bases fit TRBD1. CDR1 and CDR2 (germline): SQVTM, ANQGSEA. The CDR3 is 13 residues long. V lost 2 bases and J lost 2; bases outside the gene matches: 0. The CDR3 DNA follows: TGCAGCGTTGAAACAGGGGCTGGAAACACCATATATTTT. It yields the protein CSVETGAGNTIYF.

The table lists this clone with a few counts. V usage is TRBV6-1 and J usage is TRBJ2-2; TRBD1 is a possible D gene (6 bases). Germline V gene data show CDR1 as MNHNS and CDR2 as SASEGT. V lost 4 bases to trimming and J lost 5 bases, with 11 bases between them. This CDR3 region has 14 residues. The CDR3 region is CASSAGVGTGELFF. In nucleotides, the CDR3 is TGTGCCAGCAGTGCAGGGGTTGGGACCGGGGAGCTGTTTTTT.

The chain employs TRBV12-5 and TRBJ1-6; 7 nucleotides match TRBD1. The trim removed 5 bases at V and 4 bases at J, leaving 8 bases unmatched. Germline V gene lookup returns CDR1 LGHNT and CDR2 FRNRAP. The CDR3 runs 16 residues. The CDR3 region is CASGPSRGQYNSPLHF. The DNA of the CDR3 is TGTGCTAGTGGTCCCTCCAGGGGACAGTATAATTCACCCCTCCACTTT.

The V and J genes are TRBV27 and TRBJ2-3; TRBD2 might be the D (6 bases). V was shortened by 5 bases and J by 1 base, with 19 bases between the two germline ends. CDR3 size: 17 residues. Germline V gene data show CDR1 as MNHEY and CDR2 as SMNVEV (reference sequence). CDR3 nucleotides: TGTGCCAGCAGTCCGCTCTCACTGCGGGACCGCACAGATACGCAGTATTTT. Protein product: CASSPLSLRDRTDTQYF.

V is TRBV5-4 and J is TRBJ2-5, with a weak D call TRBD1 (5 bases). CDR3 size: 15 residues. The germline gives CDR1 SGHNT, CDR2 YYREEE (reference sequence). V lost 0 bases and J 1 base, leaving 10 bases between the germline ends. The CDR3 protein is CASSLGQGFQETQYF. The CDR3, as DNA: TGTGCCAGCAGCTTGGGTCAGGGATTCCAAGAGACCCAGTACTTC.

The chain uses TRBV6-1 and TRBJ1-2, with 7 bases identical to TRBD1. The germline V gene encodes CDR1 MNHNS and CDR2 SASEGT. Losses at the gene ends were 4 bases for V and 8 bases for J; bases not matched to a gene: 7. The CDR3 spans 13 residues. The CDR3 is CASSVRDSVGYTF. The CDR3, as DNA: TGTGCCAGCAGTGTCCGGGACAGCGTCGGCTACACCTTC.

Comments on this clone: Other DNA sequences in this sample translate to the same CDR3. The J gene is TRBJ2-7, the V gene TRBV2; 7 bases agree with TRBD1. Germline-derived CDR1 and CDR2 are SNHLY and FYNNEI. The CDR3 consists of 13 residues. Germline trimming cut 4 bases from V and 2 bases from J; bases unmatched to any gene: 2. The CDR3, as DNA: TGTGCCAGCAGTGGACAGGGAACCTACGAGCAGTACTTC. As protein: CASSGQGTYEQYF.

V gene TRBV27 combines with J gene TRBJ2-1; tentatively, D is TRBD2 (5 bases). Trimming removed 9 bases from V and 0 bases from J, with 15 bases in between. Germline lookup yields CDR1 MNHEY and CDR2 SMNVEV (reference sequence). CDR3 length: 15 amino acids. As DNA, the CDR3 is TGTGCCAGATCCCCCGCGGGTAGCTCCTACAATGAGCAGTTCTTC. This sequence encodes CARSPAGSSYNEQFF.

This clone has just one count. This chain uses TRBV6-1 with TRBJ1-1, with 8 bases fitting TRBD1. Germline CDR1 is MNHNS and CDR2 is SASEGT. The CDR3 sequence is 15 residues long. V dropped 6 bases and J dropped 5; count of bases not matched to a gene: 11. CDR3 sequence: CASREVTGADTEAFF. The CDR3 nucleotides are TGTGCCAGCAGAGAGGTGACAGGGGCGGATACTGAAGCTTTCTTT.

The chain joins TRBV7-3 to TRBJ2-1; TRBD2 agrees at 12 bases. The CDR3 covers 20 residues. With V trimmed by 0 bases and J by 0 bases, 9 bases remained unmatched. Germline CDR1 is SGHTA and CDR2 is FQGTGA. In nucleotides, the CDR3 is TGTGCCAGCAGCTTAACTCCCGCTAGCGGGAGGGTTAGCTCCTACAATGAGCAGTTCTTC. Translating gives CASSLTPASGRVSSYNEQFF. Supplemented by reference TRBV7-3 and TRBJ2-1, the full variable domain reads GAGVSQTPSNKVTEKGKYVELRCDPISGHTALYWYRQSLGQGPEFLIYFQGTGAADDSGLPNDRFFAVRPEGSVSTLKIQRTERGDSAVYLCASSLTPASGRVSSYNEQFFGPGTRLTVL.

The rearrangement links TRBV29-1 to TRBJ2-3, with D possibly TRBD2 on 6 matching bases. CDR3 length equals 11 residues. Germline V gene lookup returns CDR1 SQVTM and CDR2 ANQGSEA. V lost 4 bases and J lost 4, with 6 bases in between. The CDR3 protein is CSVGGADTQYF. CDR3 DNA: TGCAGCGTTGGGGGGGCAGATACGCAGTATTTT.

The chain uses TRBV6-5 and TRBJ2-5; TRBD1 matches at 7 bases. The V gene's germline CDR1 is MNHEY and CDR2 SVGAGI. The J segment lost 0 bases and the V segment lost 7 bases, leaving 8 bases of the junction unmatched. The CDR3 sequence is 15 residues long. The CDR3 protein is CASTLQGGNQETQYF. CDR3 DNA: TGTGCCAGCACCTTGCAAGGGGGCAACCAAGAGACCCAGTACTTC.

The chain recombines TRBV5-6 with TRBJ1-1; D is uncertain. Trimming cost V 3 bases and J 5 bases, with 5 bases left between them. There are 11 residues in the CDR3. Germline-derived CDR1 and CDR2 are SGHDT and YYEEEE. CDR3 in amino acids: CASSSLTEAFF. DNA for the CDR3: TGTGCCAGCAGCTCCCTAACTGAAGCTTTCTTT.

This chain links TRBV19 with TRBJ2-5, with TRBD2 matching 11 bases. Germline V gene sequence: CDR1 LNHDA, CDR2 SQIVND (reference sequence). Germline trimming cut 6 bases from V and 3 bases from J; bases unmatched to any gene: 3. The CDR3 is 14 residues long. The CDR3: CASRGLAVEETQYF. In DNA form, the CDR3 reads TGTGCCAGTAGGGGACTAGCGGTAGAAGAGACCCAGTACTTC.

The chain recombines TRBV30 with TRBJ2-2; D is ambiguous. V was trimmed by 3 bases and J by 1 base, leaving 9 bases between them. This CDR3 has 14 residues. Germline CDR1 reads GTSNPN; CDR2 reads SVGIG (reference sequence). The CDR3 DNA follows: TGTGCCTGGAGGACCGCTAGGAACACCGGGGAGCTGTTTTTT. This sequence encodes CAWRTARNTGELFF.

The rearrangement joins TRBV27 to TRBJ2-7; 9 bases agree with TRBD1. V was clipped by 6 bases and J by 5 bases; unmatched bases: 8. The CDR3 contains 14 residues. CDR1 and CDR2 from the germline V gene are MNHEY and SMNVEV (reference sequence). In DNA form, the CDR3 reads TGTGCCAGCAGGCGGGACAGGGCAATCAACGAGCAGTACTTC. Its translation: CASRRDRAINEQYF.